The rows below give T cell receptor beta chains drawn from one sample of a study of blood T cell repertoires in COVID-19. Produced via immunoSEQ multiplex PCR; TCRdb's table is partial and in-frame only. The sample consists of some 320,000 clones, roughly 91% of them appearing once. The specimen sequenced was peripheral blood. The receptors were sampled from a woman aged 30 to 39 with COVID-19, enrolled during active disease. The CDR3 runs from the conserved cysteine through the conserved F or W. Each record gives: CDR3 DNA, CDR3 protein, V gene, D gene, clone size, J gene. D genes are given only for firm matches. Clone size is given for some rows only: seen once, a few or many times, or a class if the clone is expanded.

CDR3 DNA: TGTGCCATCAGGGGGGGAGTAAACAATGAGCAGTTCTTC
CDR3 protein: CAIRGGVNNEQFF
V gene: TRBV10-3
D gene: .
clone size: .
J gene: TRBJ2-1

CDR3 DNA: TGTGCCAGAAGCTTGGAGGGGCAGTTAATGGTGAACACTGAAGCTTTCTTT
CDR3 protein: CARSLEGQLMVNTEAFF
V gene: TRBV5-3
D gene: .
clone size: .
J gene: TRBJ1-1

CDR3 DNA: TGCAGCGTTGAGGTTACTGGCAATCAGCCCCAGCATTTT
CDR3 protein: CSVEVTGNQPQHF
V gene: TRBV29-1
D gene: .
clone size: .
J gene: TRBJ1-5

CDR3 DNA: TGTGCCAGTAGTATATCCGGGAGCCCCTACAATGAGCAGTTCTTC
CDR3 protein: CASSISGSPYNEQFF
V gene: TRBV19
D gene: .
clone size: .
J gene: TRBJ2-1

CDR3 DNA: TGCGCCAGCAGCCAAGGGGCAGGGGCCCCCACATCACCCCTCCACTTT
CDR3 protein: CASSQGAGAPTSPLHF
V gene: TRBV4-1
D gene: .
clone size: .
J gene: TRBJ1-6

CDR3 DNA: TGTGCCAGCAGCTTAAAGGGCTCGCTAGCGGGGGGTGCATGGACGCAGTATTTT
CDR3 protein: CASSLKGSLAGGAWTQYF
V gene: TRBV7-6
D gene: TRBD2
clone size: .
J gene: TRBJ2-3

CDR3 DNA: TGTGCCAGCTCACCAGATGCGGCGGGGTCCTCACAAGAGACCCAGTACTTC
CDR3 protein: CASSPDAAGSSQETQYF
V gene: TRBV18
D gene: .
clone size: .
J gene: TRBJ2-5

CDR3 DNA: TGTGCCAGCAGGGAACAGAACCTATATGGCTACACCTTC
CDR3 protein: CASREQNLYGYTF
V gene: TRBV28
D gene: .
clone size: .
J gene: TRBJ1-2

CDR3 DNA: TGTGCCAGTAGTCTCCGAGCCTGGGGACAGATGAACACTGAAGCTTTCTTT
CDR3 protein: CASSLRAWGQMNTEAFF
V gene: TRBV19
D gene: TRBD1
clone size: .
J gene: TRBJ1-1

CDR3 DNA: TGTGCCAGCAGCTTACCGGGGGGGCAAGATACGCAGTATTTT
CDR3 protein: CASSLPGGQDTQYF
V gene: TRBV5-4
D gene: TRBD2
clone size: .
J gene: TRBJ2-3

CDR3 DNA: TGTGCCACCAGCATGGGCGCGACAGACCTACCGGTTAATTCACCCCTCCACTTT
CDR3 protein: CATSMGATDLPVNSPLHF
V gene: TRBV15
D gene: .
clone size: .
J gene: TRBJ1-6

CDR3 DNA: TGTGCCAGCGGGGAGGGACAGGTCGTTGGCAATGAGCAGTTCTTC
CDR3 protein: CASGEGQVVGNEQFF
V gene: TRBV2
D gene: .
clone size: .
J gene: TRBJ2-1

CDR3 DNA: TGCGCCAGCAGTGACGATACTTTCCGGGATATGAACACTGAAGCTTTCTTT
CDR3 protein: CASSDDTFRDMNTEAFF
V gene: TRBV10-2
D gene: .
clone size: .
J gene: TRBJ1-1

CDR3 DNA: TGCAGCGGGCGATCCGGGAACCTCGGGTGGGAGCAGTTCTTC
CDR3 protein: CSGRSGNLGWEQFF
V gene: TRBV29-1
D gene: .
clone size: .
J gene: TRBJ2-1

CDR3 DNA: TGTGCCAGCAGCCGGGACAGGGCTTCGGGCGGTGAGCAGTTCTTC
CDR3 protein: CASSRDRASGGEQFF
V gene: TRBV11-1
D gene: TRBD1
clone size: .
J gene: TRBJ2-1

CDR3 DNA: TGTGCCAGCAGCCAAGAAACCGGGGGGATCTACCAAGATACGCAGTATTTT
CDR3 protein: CASSQETGGIYQDTQYF
V gene: TRBV4-2
D gene: TRBD2
clone size: once
J gene: TRBJ2-3

CDR3 DNA: TGTGCCACGAGACAGGGAGGTTCCTACGAGCAGTACTTC
CDR3 protein: CATRQGGSYEQYF
V gene: TRBV27
D gene: .
clone size: few
J gene: TRBJ2-7